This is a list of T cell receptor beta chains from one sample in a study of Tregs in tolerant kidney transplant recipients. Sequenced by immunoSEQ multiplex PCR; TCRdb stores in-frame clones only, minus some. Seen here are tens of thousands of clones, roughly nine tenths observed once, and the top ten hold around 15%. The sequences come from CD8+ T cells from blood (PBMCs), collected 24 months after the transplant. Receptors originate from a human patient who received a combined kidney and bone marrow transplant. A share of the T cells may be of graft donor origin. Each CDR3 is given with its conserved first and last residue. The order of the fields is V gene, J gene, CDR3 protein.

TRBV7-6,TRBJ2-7,CASSLGRYEQYF
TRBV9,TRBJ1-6,CASSVASRGLDNSPLHF
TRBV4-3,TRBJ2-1,CASSQGGLAGERSYNEQFF
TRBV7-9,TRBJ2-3,CASSLVLAGAYTDTQYF
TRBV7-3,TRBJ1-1,CASSVSREAFTEAFF
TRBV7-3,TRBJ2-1,CASSRLAGGSSEQFF
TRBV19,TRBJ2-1,CASSHSGSELYNEQFF
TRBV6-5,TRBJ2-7,CASSYGTGRGDEQYF
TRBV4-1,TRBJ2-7,CASSYRDRGTYEQYF
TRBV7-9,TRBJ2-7,CASRSSYLDEQYF
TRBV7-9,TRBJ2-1,CASSPGYEQFF
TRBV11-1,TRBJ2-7,CASSLADRTGGSYEQYF
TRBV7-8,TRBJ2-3,CASSSLGTSGSRGTDTQYF
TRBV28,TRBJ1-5,CASRGQGERGQPQHF
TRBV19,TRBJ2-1,CASSISRSGYNEQFF
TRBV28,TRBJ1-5,CASSLDGQGNQPQHF
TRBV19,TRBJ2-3,CASSISGLPAEDTQYF
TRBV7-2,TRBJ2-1,CASSLVWTSSYNEQFF
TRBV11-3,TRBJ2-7,CASSLDIWTGGTYEQYF
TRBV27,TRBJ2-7,CASSFQGPSYEQYF
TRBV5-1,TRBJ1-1,CASSWPRAGGSNTEAFF
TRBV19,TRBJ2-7,CASSNVGAYEQYF
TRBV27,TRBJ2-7,CASSLGRTSRYEQYF
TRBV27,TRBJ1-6,CASSLLRVGQAYNSPLHF
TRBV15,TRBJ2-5,CATSGRPAVETQYF
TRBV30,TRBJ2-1,CAWSVSNEQFF
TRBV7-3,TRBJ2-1,CASSLNLGLAYNEQFF